The 13 T cell receptor beta chains below all came from one sample that was sequenced in a study of T cells after yellow fever vaccination (dated by TCRdb to about 2019). Libraries were constructed by 5' RACE. TCRdb records Illumina NovaSeq 6000 as the sequencer. TCRdb passed the public sequencing reads through fastp at Q25 and MiXCR, retaining productive beta sequences. Rows with one shared CDR3 protein collapse into an entry with the most common genes and DNA. The sample profile shows fewer than 400,000 distinct CDR3 sequences; over 8.5% of them were found once. The ten largest clones capture about 3.3% of the sample. The treatment or condition label corresponds to: live attenuated yellow fever vaccine strain. Sequencing was performed on CD4+ T cells sorted from PBMCs, taken 45 days after the yellow fever booster vaccination. The receptor set was obtained from a man younger than 35 who received the YFV17D yellow fever vaccine.

There are a few counts of this clonotype. The chain's CDR3 is CASSQDLGGRTEAFF. The CDR3 DNA is TGCGCCAGCAGCCAAGATCTGGGGGGGAGGACTGAAGCTTTCTTT. The chain links TRBV4-1 to TRBJ1-1, with TRBD1 as a possible D gene (5 bases). The CDR3 runs to 15 residues. The germline V gene encodes CDR1 MGHRA and CDR2 YSYEKL. Trimming removed 0 bases from V and 5 bases from J, with 13 bases in between.

J is TRBJ2-3 and V is TRBV7-3; TRBD2 matches 7 bases. This CDR3 is built from 15 residues. V was pared by 5 bases and J by 0 bases, with 5 bases of the junction left unmatched. Germline V gives CDR1 SGHTA, CDR2 FQGTGA. The CDR3 DNA is TGTGCCAGCAGCAGAGGGACTACTAGCACAGATACGCAGTATTTT. It translates to CASSRGTTSTDTQYF.

This clonotype came up a few times. The V gene is TRBV24-1, the J gene TRBJ2-7; TRBD1 matches 9 bases. The CDR3 runs 12 residues. Germline loops: CDR1 KGHDR, CDR2 SFDVKD. The CDR3 region has the DNA TGTGCCACCAGAGAGGGACAGGGCGCTCTTCGCGTC. Translating it yields CATREGQGALRV.

The J gene is TRBJ2-3, the V gene TRBV3-1, with 8 bases matching TRBD1. Looked up from germline, CDR1 is LGHDT and CDR2 is YNNKEL (reference sequence). The length of the CDR3 is 15 residues. Trimming took 2 bases from V and 2 from J; bases not matched to a gene: 3. CDR3 nucleotide sequence: TGTGCCAGCAGCCAAAGGACAGGGCACACAGATACGCAGTATTTT. Translated: CASSQRTGHTDTQYF.

This chain uses TRBV6-5 with TRBJ2-3; 7 nucleotides match TRBD2. CDR3 length: 15 residues. Germline V CDR1 and CDR2: MNHEY, SVGAGI. V trimming: 6 bases; J trimming: 2 bases; junction bases outside the gene matches: 8. The CDR3 loop reads CASRRQAGITDTQYF. The CDR3 coding sequence is TGTGCCAGCAGGAGACAAGCGGGGATCACAGATACGCAGTATTTT.

The chain employs TRBV7-9 and TRBJ2-5; 8 nucleotides align to TRBD2. In germline, CDR1 is SEHNR, CDR2 FQNEAQ (reference sequence). V lost 4 bases, J lost 5 bases, and 6 bases stayed unmatched. The CDR3 sequence is 14 residues long. The CDR3: CASSSVSGAETQYF. In DNA, the CDR3 is TGTGCCAGCAGCTCGGTTAGCGGGGCCGAGACCCAGTACTTC.

This chain links TRBV6-5 with TRBJ2-2, with 9 bases fitting TRBD1. The CDR3 spans 15 residues. Germline CDR1 and CDR2: MNHEY and SVGAGI. V was clipped by 6 bases and J by 4 bases; unmatched bases: 6. Here the CDR3 DNA reads TGTGCCAGCAGGAATGGGGACAGGGTCACCGGGGAGCTGTTTTTT. The encoded protein is CASRNGDRVTGELFF.

The V and J genes are TRBV30 and TRBJ2-5; perhaps TRBD2 as D (6 bases). This CDR3 has 13 residues. Per the germline V gene, CDR1 is GTSNPN and CDR2 is SVGIG (reference sequence). V lost 4 bases to trimming and J lost 0 bases, with 9 bases between them. CDR3 in DNA: TGTGCCTGGACGGGCGGGGACCAAGAGACCCAGTACTTC. Translating it yields CAWTGGDQETQYF.

The chain carries TRBV12-3 or TRBV12-4 and TRBJ1-5, with TRBD1 identical over 10 bases. V was pared by 7 bases and J by 6 bases, with 6 bases of the junction left unmatched. This CDR3 region has 14 residues. The CDR3 DNA follows: TGTGCCAGCAACCGACAGGGGGCGGGTCAGCCCCAGCATTTT. Translated: CASNRQGAGQPQHF.

The sample holds a few counts of this clonotype. V gene TRBV5-1 combines with J gene TRBJ2-5; 12 nucleotides line up with TRBD2. The junction had 11 bases not matched to a gene; V was cut back by 0 bases and J by 11 bases. The CDR3 is 16 residues long. Germline V gene sequence: CDR1 SGHRS, CDR2 YFSETQ. This chain's CDR3 is CASSLDLAGGHGAQYF. The DNA for the CDR3 is TGCGCCAGCAGCTTGGACCTAGCGGGGGGGCATGGAGCTCAGTACTTC.

This clonotype was detected many times. This sequence joins TRBV5-1 and TRBJ1-2; 8 positions match TRBD1. CDR1 is SGHRS and CDR2 is YFSETQ in the germline V gene. The CDR3 length is 14 residues. Trimming removed 0 bases from V and 2 bases from J; junction bases left unmatched: 0. CDR3 nucleotides: TGCGCCAGCAGCTTGGGGACAGGGAACTATGGCTACACCTTC. Amino acid sequence: CASSLGTGNYGYTF.

This clonotype came up a few times. The chain employs TRBV15 and TRBJ2-7; D may be TRBD1 (5 bases). In germline, CDR1 is LNHNV, CDR2 YYDKDF (reference sequence). The CDR3 contains 13 residues. Trimming took 1 base from V and 4 from J, leaving 8 bases between them. CDR3 in amino acids: CATSRARAYEQYV. CDR3 nucleotide sequence: TGTGCCACCAGCAGAGCCAGGGCGTACGAGCAGTACGTC.

Worth noting for this clonotype: Its ends do not fully match the called genes, so a read error is possible. V gene TRBV5-5 combines with J gene TRBJ2-7; the D gene is possibly TRBD2 (7 bases). CDR1 is SGHKS and CDR2 is YYEKEE in the germline V gene (reference sequence). The CDR3 consists of 15 residues. The CDR3 protein is CASSPPRGGSHEQYF. The DNA for the CDR3 is TGTGCCAGCAGCCCCCCAAGGGGGGGCTCCCACGAGCAGTACTTC. Filled out from reference TRBV5-5 and TRBJ2-7, the complete variable domain reads DAGVTQSPTHLIKTRGQQVTLRCSPISGHKSVSWYQQVLGQGPQFIFQYYEKEERGRGNFPDRFSARQFPNYSSELNVNALLLGDSALYLCASSPPRGGSHEQYFGPGTRLTVT.